The clone carrying this T cell receptor (beta chain) was counted a single time. Its matching antigen is unknown. This record belongs to a study of T cell responses to AZD1222 COVID-19 vaccine. The study's findings and limits: In a largely white British group with more females than males, clonal diversity was possibly underestimated.

Samples with a second dose at about 4 or about 12 weeks were pooled together. The data were produced by immunoSEQ multiplex PCR, yet TCRdb's version contains in-frame clones alone and is incomplete. The sample carries some 100,000 clones, around 90% recorded once. The TCR was taken from an adult who received the AZD1222 COVID-19 vaccine. The specimen was peripheral blood, collected 28 days after the second AZD1222 dose.

The CDR3 DNA is TGCGCCAGCAGCAGGCAGAGCTCTGGAAACACCATATATTTT. Amino acids: CASSRQSSGNTIYF. This sequence joins TRBV5-1 and TRBJ1-3; D is uncertain. V was pared by 4 bases and J by 0 bases, with 8 bases between. CDR3 size: 14 residues. Germline V lookup: CDR1 SGHRS, CDR2 YFSETQ. Full variable domain (rest looked up from reference TRBV5-1 and TRBJ1-3): KAGVTQTPRYLIKTRGQQVTLSCSPISGHRSVSWYQQTPGQGLQFLFEYFSETQRNKGNFPGRFSGRQFSNSRSEMNVSTLELGDSALYLCASSRQSSGNTIYFGEGSWLTVV.